These 25 T cell receptor beta chains share one sample of origin, sequenced in a study of blood T cell repertoires in COVID-19. Profiled with immunoSEQ multiplex PCR; TCRdb holds only in-frame clones, not every one. The data show around 20,000 clones, with around 89% seen just once and under 6.5% held by the top ten. Sample: peripheral blood. These receptor sequences come from a human donor in a cohort sampled during active COVID-19.

This chain uses TRBV6-6 with TRBJ1-1; perhaps TRBD1 as D (5 bases). Germline CDR1 and CDR2: MNHNY and SVGAGI (reference sequence). Trimming cost V 6 bases and J 6 bases, with 23 bases left between them. This CDR3 spans 16 amino acids. DNA for the CDR3: TGTGCCAGCAGGGGGGGGTGGAATGAAGTAAAGGCTGAAGCTTTCTTT. It yields the protein CASRGGWNEVKAEAFF.

V and J are TRBV28 and TRBJ1-3; D is ambiguous. Trimming removed 2 bases from V and 2 bases from J, with 10 bases in between. In germline, CDR1 is MDHEN, CDR2 SYDVKM. CDR3 length equals 15 residues. This CDR3 is CASSLSPVTGNTIYF. CDR3 coding DNA: TGTGCCAGCAGTTTAAGTCCGGTAACTGGAAACACCATATATTTT.

The chain recombines TRBV5-1 with TRBJ2-7, with TRBD1 as a possible D gene (6 bases). The CDR3 has 13 residues. Per germline, CDR1 SGHRS and CDR2 YFSETQ. The V gene lost 4 bases and the J gene lost 5 bases, with 13 bases spanning the gap. This CDR3 reads CASSLGRDNEQYF. The DNA of the CDR3 is TGCGCCAGCAGCCTTGGAAGGGACAACGAGCAGTACTTC. The full variable domain, its missing parts supplied by reference TRBV5-1 and TRBJ2-7, is KAGVTQTPRYLIKTRGQQVTLSCSPISGHRSVSWYQQTPGQGLQFLFEYFSETQRNKGNFPGRFSGRQFSNSRSEMNVSTLELGDSALYLCASSLGRDNEQYFGPGTRLTVT.

The chain recombines TRBV28 with TRBJ1-1; 8 nucleotides match TRBD1. With V trimmed by 3 bases and J by 10 bases, 4 bases remained unmatched. Germline CDR1 MDHEN, CDR2 SYDVKM. CDR3 length: 12 amino acids. The CDR3 DNA reads as TGTGCCAGCAGTTTCCAGGGGGCGGTAGCTTTCTTT. This codes for CASSFQGAVAFF.

The gene calls are TRBV28 and TRBJ2-1; tentatively, D is TRBD1 (5 bases). The V end lost 6 bases, the J end lost 1 base, and 13 bases lay between the germline ends. Germline V gene lookup returns CDR1 MDHEN and CDR2 SYDVKM. The CDR3 spans 15 residues. CDR3 sequence (DNA): TGTGCCAGCAGCCCACCAGGGAAGTCCTACAATGAGCAGTTCTTC. Translated, it gives CASSPPGKSYNEQFF.

V and J are TRBV6-4 and TRBJ1-2, with D hard to call. This CDR3 contains 11 residues. Germline lookup yields CDR1 MRHNA and CDR2 SNTAGT. V was trimmed by 3 bases and J by 12 bases, leaving 11 bases between them. The CDR3 loop reads CASSDAAEDTF. CDR3 coding DNA: TGTGCCAGCAGTGATGCCGCGGAGGACACCTTC.

The genes are TRBV18 and TRBJ1-3; no clear D gene. The germline gives CDR1 KGHSH, CDR2 LQKENI. Deletions cut 2 bases from V and 0 bases from J, with 8 bases between. The CDR3 extends over 15 amino acids. DNA for the CDR3: TGTGCCAGCTCACCAGAGGCCTCCTCTGGAAACACCATATATTTT. Translating it yields CASSPEASSGNTIYF.

The CDR3 DNA sequence: TGCAGCGTTGAAGCAGAAAAACCCTACGAGCAGTACTTC. This codes for CSVEAEKPYEQYF. The gene calls are TRBV29-1 and TRBJ2-7, with D uncertain. This CDR3 is built from 13 residues. V lost 1 base, J lost 2 bases, and 9 bases lay in between. Germline lookup yields CDR1 SQVTM and CDR2 ANQGSEA.

The gene calls are TRBV4-1 and TRBJ1-1; D is perhaps TRBD1 (5 bases). The length of the CDR3 is 14 residues. Between the trimmed V and J ends, which lost 0 bases and 4 bases, there was a span of 9 bases. The germline V gene has CDR1 MGHRA and CDR2 YSYEKL. This CDR3 reads CASSQDVGGTEAFF. The DNA of the CDR3 is TGCGCCAGCAGCCAAGATGTCGGGGGCACTGAAGCTTTCTTT.

The chain links TRBV7-9 to TRBJ1-2, with 10 bases identical to TRBD1. V gave up 1 base and J gave up 4 bases; unmatched junction bases: 0. CDR3 length: 14 amino acids. Germline CDR1 and CDR2: SEHNR and FQNEAQ (reference sequence). CDR3 sequence: CASSLGTGGYGYTF. The CDR3 DNA is TGTGCCAGCAGCTTAGGGACAGGGGGCTATGGCTACACCTTC.

V gene TRBV7-9 combines with J gene TRBJ1-1; the match to TRBD1 covers 8 bases. The CDR3 sequence is 14 residues long. After removal of 5 bases from V and 4 bases from J, the junction contained 6 bases not matched to a gene. Germline CDR1 is SEHNR and CDR2 is FQNEAQ (reference sequence). The CDR3, as DNA: TGTGCCAGCAGCCCGGCAGGGGGCGGCACTGAAGCTTTCTTT. Translating it yields CASSPAGGGTEAFF.

The chain employs TRBV2 and TRBJ2-6; 7 positions agree with TRBD1. Trimming at V came to 4 bases and at J to 0 bases, leaving 6 bases not matched to a gene. The CDR3 runs to 17 residues. CDR1 is SNHLY and CDR2 is FYNNEI in the germline V gene. CDR3 coding DNA: TGTGCCAGCAGTGCTGAGGGACAGCGCTCTGGGGCCAACGTCCTGACTTTC. As protein: CASSAEGQRSGANVLTF.

The V call is TRBV6-6, the J call TRBJ1-1, with 7 bases fitting TRBD1. CDR3 length: 16 amino acids. Looked up from germline, CDR1 is MNHNY and CDR2 is SVGAGI (reference sequence). V was clipped by 6 bases and J by 0 bases; unmatched bases: 10. CDR3 sequence: CASRHARTGLNTEAFF. Here the CDR3 DNA reads TGTGCCAGCAGACACGCTCGGACAGGCCTGAACACTGAAGCTTTCTTT.

This clone was detected only once. The genes are TRBV12-3 or TRBV12-4 and TRBJ2-1, with a weak D call TRBD1 (5 bases). The CDR3 runs to 12 residues. Deletions cut 4 bases from V and 12 bases from J, with 13 bases between. DNA of the CDR3: TGTGCCAGCAGTTCCCGACAGAGTGGGCAGTTCTTC. Protein product: CASSSRQSGQFF.

The chain links TRBV5-1 to TRBJ2-3, with 8 bases aligning to TRBD2. Germline CDR1 is SGHRS and CDR2 is YFSETQ. Losses at the gene ends were 0 bases for V and 4 bases for J; bases not matched to a gene: 10. The CDR3 runs to 17 residues. CDR3 protein: CASSLGRSGRQADTQYF. The CDR3 DNA sequence: TGCGCCAGCAGCTTGGGTAGGAGCGGGAGACAAGCAGATACGCAGTATTTT.

This CDR3 is CSVWDRDRSEAFF. In DNA, the CDR3 is TGCAGCGTTTGGGACAGGGATAGGTCTGAAGCTTTCTTT. This chain connects TRBV29-1 to TRBJ1-1; 9 bases fit TRBD1. The germline V gene has CDR1 SQVTM and CDR2 ANQGSEA. The CDR3 has 13 amino acids. The trim removed 5 bases at V and 6 bases at J, leaving 7 bases unmatched. Full variable domain (outside the CDR3, taken from reference TRBV29-1 and TRBJ1-1): SAVISQKPSRDICQRGTSLTIQCQVDSQVTMMFWYRQQPGQSLTLIATANQGSEATYESGFVIDKFPISRPNLTFSTLTVSNMSPEDSSIYLCSVWDRDRSEAFFGQGTRLTVV.

The chain uses TRBV7-9 and TRBJ1-5; D gene unclear. CDR3 size: 13 residues. CDR1 is SEHNR, CDR2 FQNEAQ, per germline (reference sequence). V lost 2 bases and J 4 bases, leaving 6 bases between the germline ends. The CDR3 is CASSLSPNQPQHF. The CDR3 bases are TGTGCCAGCAGCTTATCCCCTAATCAGCCCCAGCATTTT.

J is TRBJ1-3 and V is TRBV5-8, with D perhaps TRBD1 (6 bases). V dropped 3 bases and J dropped 0 bases, with 16 bases sitting between them. Germline CDR1 is SGHTS and CDR2 is YDEGEE. The CDR3 is 17 residues long. CDR3 sequence: CASSYMGGRLSGNTIYF. The CDR3, as DNA: TGTGCCAGCAGCTATATGGGGGGGCGACTCTCTGGAAACACCATATATTTT.

The CDR3 loop reads CAISEAGGYGYTF. CDR3 sequence (DNA): TGTGCCATCAGTGAGGCAGGGGGCTATGGCTACACCTTC. The V gene is TRBV10-3, the J gene TRBJ1-2, with 7 bases fitting TRBD1. Germline lookup yields CDR1 ENHRY and CDR2 SYGVKD. With 2 bases clipped from V and 4 bases from J, the junction kept 1 base outside the gene matches. This CDR3 has 13 residues.

This chain uses TRBV30 with TRBJ1-2; no clear D gene. The germline V and J ends were trimmed by 7 bases and 7 bases, with 16 bases remaining between them. This CDR3 contains 12 residues. CDR1 is GTSNPN, CDR2 SVGIG, per germline (reference sequence). The CDR3 region has the DNA TGTGCCTACAGACGGTCGGGAAGTGGCTACACCTTC. Translation gives CAYRRSGSGYTF.

V and J are TRBV21-1 and TRBJ2-1; the DNA was not compared with TRBD2, the D call given in the table. TRBV21-1 is designated a pseudogene. The CDR3 runs to 18 residues. CDR3 in DNA: TGTGCCAGCAGCAAGGTGATTAGCGGGACGGGGTCCTACAATGAGCAGTTCTTC. Its translation: CASSKVISGTGSYNEQFF.

This chain joins TRBV7-9 and TRBJ2-7; 9 nucleotides agree with TRBD1. The CDR3 runs 15 residues. V lost 4 bases and J lost 6; bases outside the gene matches: 10. Looked up from germline, CDR1 is SEHNR and CDR2 is FQNEAQ (reference sequence). CDR3 DNA: TGTGCCAGCAGCTCCGCGGGACAGGGCAGATCCGAGCAGTACTTC. It specifies CASSSAGQGRSEQYF.

The CDR3 loop reads CASSLPGLAGGSPIAKNIQYF. CDR3 DNA: TGTGCCAGCAGTCTACCGGGACTAGCGGGAGGGTCCCCAATAGCCAAAAACATTCAGTACTTC. The chain is built from TRBV27 and TRBJ2-4; TRBD2 matches at 16 bases. V lost 5 bases, J lost 0 bases, and 13 bases stayed unmatched. The CDR3 contains 21 residues. CDR1 is MNHEY, CDR2 SMNVEV, per germline (reference sequence).

The chain carries TRBV6-6 and TRBJ2-3; the match to TRBD2 covers 11 bases. This CDR3 contains 15 residues. The trim removed 5 bases at V and 3 bases at J, leaving 4 bases unmatched. Germline CDR1 reads MNHNY; CDR2 reads SVGAGI (reference sequence). This CDR3 reads CASSPASGRTDTQYF. As DNA, the CDR3 is TGTGCCAGCAGTCCCGCTAGCGGGAGGACAGATACGCAGTATTTT.

This sequence joins TRBV29-1 and TRBJ1-2, with D uncertain. V was cut by 6 bases and J by 4 bases, with 12 bases left in between. CDR3 length equals 12 residues. Germline V gives CDR1 SQVTM, CDR2 ANQGSEA. CDR3 in DNA: TGCAGCGTACGAGAGTGGTCCTATGGCTACACCTTC. It specifies CSVREWSYGYTF.